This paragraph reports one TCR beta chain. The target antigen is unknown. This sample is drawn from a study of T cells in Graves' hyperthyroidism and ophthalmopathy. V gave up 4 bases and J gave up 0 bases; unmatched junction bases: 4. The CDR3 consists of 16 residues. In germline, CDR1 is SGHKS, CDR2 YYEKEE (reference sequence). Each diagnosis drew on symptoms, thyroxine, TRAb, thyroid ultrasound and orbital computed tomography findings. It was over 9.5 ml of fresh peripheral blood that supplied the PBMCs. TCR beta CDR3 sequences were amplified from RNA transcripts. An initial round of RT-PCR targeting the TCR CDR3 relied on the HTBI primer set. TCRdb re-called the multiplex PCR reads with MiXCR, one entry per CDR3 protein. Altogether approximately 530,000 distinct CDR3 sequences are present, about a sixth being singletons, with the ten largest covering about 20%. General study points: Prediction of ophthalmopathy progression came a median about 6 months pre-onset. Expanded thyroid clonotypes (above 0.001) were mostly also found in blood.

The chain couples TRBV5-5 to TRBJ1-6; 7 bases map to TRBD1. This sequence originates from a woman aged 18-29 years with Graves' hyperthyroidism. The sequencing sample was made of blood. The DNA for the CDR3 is TGTGCCAGCAGCGAAAACAGGGGCTCCTATAATTCACCCCTCCACTTT. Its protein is CASSENRGSYNSPLHF.